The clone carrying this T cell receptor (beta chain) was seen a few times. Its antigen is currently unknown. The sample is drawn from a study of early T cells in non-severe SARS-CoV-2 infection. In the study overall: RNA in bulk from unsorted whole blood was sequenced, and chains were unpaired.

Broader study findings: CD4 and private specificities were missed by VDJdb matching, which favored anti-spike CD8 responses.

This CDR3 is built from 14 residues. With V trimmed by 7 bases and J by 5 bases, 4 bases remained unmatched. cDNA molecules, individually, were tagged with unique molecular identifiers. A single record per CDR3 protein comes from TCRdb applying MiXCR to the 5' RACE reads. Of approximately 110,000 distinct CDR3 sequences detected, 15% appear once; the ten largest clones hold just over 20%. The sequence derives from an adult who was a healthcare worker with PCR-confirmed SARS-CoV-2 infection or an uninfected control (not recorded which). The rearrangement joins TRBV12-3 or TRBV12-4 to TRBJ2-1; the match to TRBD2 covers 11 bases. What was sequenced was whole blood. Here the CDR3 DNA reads TGTGCCAGCATCACTAGCGGGGGTAACAATGAGCAGTTCTTC. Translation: CASITSGGNNEQFF.